This T cell receptor (beta chain) was recorded in a study of T cell responses to AZD1222 COVID-19 vaccine. Findings and limits, study-wide: Just 5 or 6 AZD1222 recipients tested seropositive at baseline.

Profiled with immunoSEQ multiplex PCR; TCRdb holds only in-frame clones, not every one. The profile shows around 140,000 clones, 91% of them singletons. Worth noting for this clone: The antigen is unknown.

The sample here was peripheral blood, taken 28 days after the second dose of the MenACWY control vaccine. The clonotype comes from an adult who received the MenACWY meningococcal vaccine as a control.

The DNA of the CDR3 is TGTGCCACCAGTTACACGTACGCCTACGAGCAGTACTTC. Translated: CATSYTYAYEQYF. The V gene is TRBV24-1, the J gene TRBJ2-7; D ambiguous. Trimming removed 6 bases at V and 2 bases at J, with 10 bases between. Germline CDR1 KGHDR, CDR2 SFDVKD. CDR3 length: 13 amino acids.